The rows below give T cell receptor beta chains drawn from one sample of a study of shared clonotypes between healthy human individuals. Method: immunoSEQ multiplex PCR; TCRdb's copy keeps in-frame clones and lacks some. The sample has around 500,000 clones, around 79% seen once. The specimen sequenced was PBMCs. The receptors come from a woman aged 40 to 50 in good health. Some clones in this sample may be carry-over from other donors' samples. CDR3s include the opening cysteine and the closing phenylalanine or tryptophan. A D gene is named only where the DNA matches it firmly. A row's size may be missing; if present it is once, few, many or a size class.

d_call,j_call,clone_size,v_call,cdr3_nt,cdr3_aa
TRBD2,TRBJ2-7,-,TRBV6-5,TGTGCCAGCAGTTACTCCGGGACTAGCCCCTCCTACGAGCAGTACTTC,CASSYSGTSPSYEQYF
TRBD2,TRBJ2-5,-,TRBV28,TGTGCCAGCAGCCCCATCGGACTAGCGGGAGTAGGTCGGGAGACCCAGTACTTC,CASSPIGLAGVGRETQYF
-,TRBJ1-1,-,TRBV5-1,TGCGCCAGCAGTAGGATCGGGCAGAACACTGAAGCTTTCTTT,CASSRIGQNTEAFF
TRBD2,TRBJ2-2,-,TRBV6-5,TGTGCCAGCAGTTACCTAGCGGGAAACACCGGGGAGCTGTTTTTT,CASSYLAGNTGELFF
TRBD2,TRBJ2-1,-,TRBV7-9,TGTGCCAGCAGTTCATCAGCGGGATTCGATGAGCAGTTCTTC,CASSSSAGFDEQFF
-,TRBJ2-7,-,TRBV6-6,TGTGCCAGCAGTTACTCCCAGGGGGAGCAGTACTTC,CASSYSQGEQYF
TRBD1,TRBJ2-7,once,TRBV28,TGTGCCAGCAGTCTCACGGGACAGGGCCAGTCCTACGAGCAGTACTTC,CASSLTGQGQSYEQYF
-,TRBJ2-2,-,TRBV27,TGTGCCAGCAGTTTACTAGCCTCCACCGGGGAGCTGTTTTTT,CASSLLASTGELFF
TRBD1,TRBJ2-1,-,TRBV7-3,TGTGCCAGCAGCTTAATCCCGACAGGGGTAAACAATGAGCAGTTCTTC,CASSLIPTGVNNEQFF
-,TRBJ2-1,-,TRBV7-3,TGTGCCAGCAGTTCCCTTCCTGACCCGAAACTCAATGAGCAGTTCTTC,CASSSLPDPKLNEQFF
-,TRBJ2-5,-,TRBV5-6,TGTGCCAGCAGCTTGAGGCCCGCAGAGACCCAGTACTTC,CASSLRPAETQYF
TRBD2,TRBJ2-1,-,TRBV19,TGTGCCAGTAGTCTTGGACTAGCGGGAGGGCCTTTTTCGTCCGTCAATGAGCAGTTCTTC,CASSLGLAGGPFSSVNEQFF
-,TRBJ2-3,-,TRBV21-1,TGTGCCAGCAGCAAAGCCCCCTTAGGGGGCAGGAAATGTGTAGATACGCAGTATTTT,CASSKAPLGGRKCVDTQYF
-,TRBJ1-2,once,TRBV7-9,TGTGCCAGCAGCTCCAAGCTTGGCTACACCTTC,CASSSKLGYTF
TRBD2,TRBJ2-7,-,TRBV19,TGTGCCAGTAGTACCTGGCAGACTAGCGAACGGTACGAGCAGTACTTC,CASSTWQTSERYEQYF
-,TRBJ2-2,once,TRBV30,TGTGCCTGGAGTCCGGGGACACGTACCGGGGAGCTGTTTTTT,CAWSPGTRTGELFF
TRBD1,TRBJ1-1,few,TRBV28,TGTGCCAGCAACATCCGGGACAGGGGTTGGACTGAAGCTTTCTTT,CASNIRDRGWTEAFF
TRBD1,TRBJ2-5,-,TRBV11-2,TGTGCCAGCAGCCAAGACAGGGTGGTGGAGACCCAGTACTTC,CASSQDRVVETQYF
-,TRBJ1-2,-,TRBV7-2,TGTGCCAGCAGCTGGCAGGGTGGTAGTGGCTACACCTTC,CASSWQGGSGYTF
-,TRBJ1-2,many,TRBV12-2,TGTGCAAGTCGCTTTCGAGGCTACACCTTC,CASRFRGYTF
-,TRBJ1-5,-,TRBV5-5,TGTGCCAGCAGCTTGGTCAGCGCTCATAGCAATCAGCCCCAGCATTTT,CASSLVSAHSNQPQHF
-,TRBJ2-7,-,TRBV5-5,TGTGCCAGCAGCTTGGGGGGGTCCTACTACGAGCAGTACTTC,CASSLGGSYYEQYF
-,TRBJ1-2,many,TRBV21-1,TGTGCCAGCAGACACCTGGGACAGGCAATCTATGGCTACACCTTC,CASRHLGQAIYGYTF
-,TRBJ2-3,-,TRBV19,TGTGCCAGTACCGGGGGTCATATGCAGTATTTT,CASTGGHMQYF
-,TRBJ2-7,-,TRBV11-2,TGTGCCAGCAGCTTTGTCCCGGGGGAGCAGTACTTC,CASSFVPGEQYF
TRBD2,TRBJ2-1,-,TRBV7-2,TGTGCCAGCAGCTTAGGTGGTAGCGGGAGTGGCTATGAGCAGTTCTTC,CASSLGGSGSGYEQFF
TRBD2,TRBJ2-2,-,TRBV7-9,TGTGCCAGCAGCTTAGGCCCCCTAGCGGGAGTTGGCACCGGGGAGCTGTTTTTT,CASSLGPLAGVGTGELFF
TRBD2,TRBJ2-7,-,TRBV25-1,TGTGCCAGCAGTGAACTTGTCCCCCTAGCGGGAGCGGCTTACGAGCAGTACTTC,CASSELVPLAGAAYEQYF
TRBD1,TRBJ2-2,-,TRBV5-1,TGCGCCAGCAGCTTGGAGGGACAGACTAACACCGGGGAGCTGTTTTTT,CASSLEGQTNTGELFF
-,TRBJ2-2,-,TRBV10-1,TGCGCCAGCAGTGAGTCTTTCAACACCGGGGAGCTGTTTTTT,CASSESFNTGELFF
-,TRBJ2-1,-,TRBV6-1,TGTGCCAGCAGTGAAACCGGGAGCTACTACAATGAGCAGTTCTTC,CASSETGSYYNEQFF
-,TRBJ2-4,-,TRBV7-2,TGTGCCAGCAGCTTAAGTCTATCCCTTCTAGCCAAAAACATTCAGTACTTC,CASSLSLSLLAKNIQYF
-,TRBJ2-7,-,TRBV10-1,TGCGCCAGCGGGTCTTACTACGAGCAGTACTTC,CASGSYYEQYF
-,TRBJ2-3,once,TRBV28,TGTGCCAGCAGGGGGCCCAGCACAGATACGCAGTATTTT,CASRGPSTDTQYF
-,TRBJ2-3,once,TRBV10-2,TGCGCCAGCAGGGGGGGCGCAGAAGATACGCAGTATTTT,CASRGGAEDTQYF
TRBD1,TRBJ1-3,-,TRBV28,TGTGCCAGCAGTGCGCCGGGACAGGGGGTGGCTGGAAACACCATATATTTT,CASSAPGQGVAGNTIYF
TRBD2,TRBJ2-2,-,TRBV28,TGTGCCAGCAGTCCTCCGGGACTATCGGCCACCGGGGAGCTGTTTTTT,CASSPPGLSATGELFF
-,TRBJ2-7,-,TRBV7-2,TGTGCCAGCAGCTTAGAACGGGGCAGCCGCGAGCAGTACTTC,CASSLERGSREQYF
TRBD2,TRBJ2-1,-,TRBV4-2,TGTGCCAGCAGCCAAGATGAGAGGACTAGCGGAGCCAATGAGCAGTTCTTC,CASSQDERTSGANEQFF
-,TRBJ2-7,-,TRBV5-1,TGCGCCAGCAGCTTCGGTGGGGCCTCCTACGAGCAGTACTTC,CASSFGGASYEQYF
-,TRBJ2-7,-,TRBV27,TGTGCCAGCCGTCGGGGGTCCAGCTCCTACGAGCAGTACTTC,CASRRGSSSYEQYF
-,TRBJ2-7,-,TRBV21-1,TGTGCCAGCAGCAAAGCTGATATAGAGGACAGGGCCTACGAGCAGTACTTC,CASSKADIEDRAYEQYF
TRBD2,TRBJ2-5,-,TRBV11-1,TGTGCCAGCAGCCACTTCGGGACTAGCGAGATTTTATCGGAGACCCAGTACTTC,CASSHFGTSEILSETQYF
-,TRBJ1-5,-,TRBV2,TGTGCCAGCAGTGGGGTACAGCCCAATCAGCCCCAGCATTTT,CASSGVQPNQPQHF
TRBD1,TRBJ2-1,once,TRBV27,TGTGCCAGCAGTGCATCTATCGGCTCAGGGGGCAATGAGCAGTTCTTC,CASSASIGSGGNEQFF
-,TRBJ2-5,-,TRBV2,TGTGCCAGCAGTGAACGTCAGCAAGAGACCCAGTACTTC,CASSERQQETQYF
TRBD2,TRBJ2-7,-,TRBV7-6,TGTGCCAGCAGCCCCCGGGAGGATTATGAGCAGTACTTC,CASSPREDYEQYF
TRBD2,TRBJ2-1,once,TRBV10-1,TGCGCCAGCAGTGAGTCGGCGCCTGGGATAGCGGGATATTCTCGAGCCTACAATGAGCAGTTCTTC,CASSESAPGIAGYSRAYNEQFF
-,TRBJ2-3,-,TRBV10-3,TGTGCCATCAGTGAGTCAGTCAAGGACACAGATACGCAGTATTTT,CAISESVKDTDTQYF
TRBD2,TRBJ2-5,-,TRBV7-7,TGTGCTAGCAGCTTAGCTGGGACTAGGCAAGAGACCCAGTACTTC,CASSLAGTRQETQYF
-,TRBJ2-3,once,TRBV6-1,TGTGCCAGCACCCAGGGATGGGGCACAGATACGCAGTATTTT,CASTQGWGTDTQYF
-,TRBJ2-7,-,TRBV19,TGTGCCAGTAGGCCGACAGGCCACGGATACGAGCAGTACTTC,CASRPTGHGYEQYF
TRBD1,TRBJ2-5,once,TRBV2,TGTGCCAGCAGTCGACAGGGTGGAGAGACCCAGTACTTC,CASSRQGGETQYF
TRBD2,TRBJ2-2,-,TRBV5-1,TGCGCCAGCAGCAGCGGGGACCGGGTTTTCACCGGGGAGCTGTTTTTT,CASSSGDRVFTGELFF